Listed here are 28 T cell receptor beta chains from one sample, sequenced in a study of CD8 T cells in Susac syndrome. Reverse transcription used about 0.45 to 1 ug RNA and random hexamers. Each CDR3 protein gets one entry after TCRdb re-called the immunoSEQ multiplex PCR reads with MiXCR. The sample has more than 150,000 distinct CDR3 sequences; roughly 95% are singletons. The material sequenced was CD4+ T cells from PBMCs. These TCRs come from a human donor with Susac syndrome.

V usage is TRBV4-2 and J usage is TRBJ1-2; D is undetermined. Germline V gene lookup returns CDR1 LGHNA and CDR2 YNFKEQ. V lost 0 bases to trimming and J lost 5 bases, with 13 bases between them. The CDR3 runs to 15 residues. The CDR3 bases are TGTGCCAGCAGCCAAGAGGAGCAGGTCCCATATGGCTACACCTTC. Translating it yields CASSQEEQVPYGYTF.

The V call is TRBV30, the J call TRBJ2-3; D unresolved. Per the germline V gene, CDR1 is GTSNPN and CDR2 is SVGIG (reference sequence). The germline V and J ends were trimmed by 0 bases and 5 bases, with 9 bases remaining between them. CDR3 length equals 13 residues. The CDR3 nucleotides read TGTGCCTGGAGTGTATACGGAAGAGATACGCAGTATTTT. Its translation is CAWSVYGRDTQYF.

The chain employs TRBV12-3 or TRBV12-4 and TRBJ2-7; D tentatively reads TRBD1 or TRBD2 (6 bases each). The CDR3 runs 15 residues. V dropped 3 bases and J dropped 3 bases, with 15 bases sitting between them. CDR3 protein: CASSFYPGGGYEQYF. The CDR3 DNA sequence: TGTGCCAGCAGTTTTTATCCCGGAGGGGGCTACGAGCAGTACTTC.

This clonotype came up once. This chain joins TRBV7-2 and TRBJ2-1; D not resolved. V was trimmed by 5 bases and J by 0 bases, leaving 11 bases between them. The CDR3 runs 15 residues. The germline CDR1 and CDR2 sequences are SGHTA and FQGNSA. CDR3 nucleotides: TGTGCCAGCAGCCCCCGGGTAAACTCCTACAATGAGCAGTTCTTC. This codes for CASSPRVNSYNEQFF.

This chain joins TRBV19 and TRBJ1-5, with unresolved D. CDR3 length: 15 residues. The germline V and J ends were trimmed by 9 bases and 1 base, with 16 bases remaining between them. Germline CDR1 and CDR2: LNHDA and SQIVND (reference sequence). The CDR3 DNA reads TGTGCCAGCAGCGGGAACCTGGGGAGCAATCAGCCCCAGCATTTT. Translating gives CASSGNLGSNQPQHF.

This rearrangement joins TRBV20-1 to TRBJ2-5; D is perhaps TRBD2 (7 bases). Between the trimmed V and J ends, which lost 7 bases and 2 bases, there was a span of 20 bases. In germline, CDR1 is DFQATT, CDR2 SNEGSKA (reference sequence). The CDR3 loop spans 15 amino acids. The CDR3 loop is CSVSAPRGRQETQYF. The CDR3, as DNA: TGCAGTGTTTCTGCACCGCGGGGGCGACAAGAGACCCAGTACTTC.

The V and J genes are TRBV6-6 and TRBJ1-2, with 8 bases aligning to TRBD1. The CDR3 covers 14 residues. Germline V CDR1 and CDR2: MNHNY, SVGAGI (reference sequence). The V and J ends lost 5 bases and 6 bases, in that order; junction bases with no gene match: 8. CDR3 amino acids: CASSPWTGFHGYTF. Here the CDR3 DNA reads TGTGCCAGCAGTCCTTGGACAGGGTTCCATGGCTACACCTTC.

The chain couples TRBV20-1 to TRBJ1-1; D is uncertain. From germline, CDR1 is DFQATT and CDR2 SNEGSKA (reference sequence). The V and J ends lost 0 bases and 12 bases respectively, with 11 bases between them. The CDR3 is 11 amino acids. As DNA, the CDR3 is TGCAGTGCTAGAGATCCCCCCCTGCCTTTCTTT. Residues: CSARDPPLPFF.

This rearrangement joins TRBV6-5 to TRBJ1-1; D call uncertain. Looked up from germline, CDR1 is MNHEY and CDR2 is SVGAGI. The CDR3 loop spans 14 amino acids. V shed 1 base and J shed 1 base, with 7 bases lying between them. This chain's CDR3 is CASSYLAGNTEAFF. CDR3 nucleotides: TGTGCCAGCAGTTACTTGGCGGGGAACACTGAAGCTTTCTTT.

This chain uses TRBV6-1 with TRBJ1-1, with D possibly matching TRBD1 (5 bases). The CDR3 spans 15 residues. Trimming shortened V by 3 bases and J by 4 bases, and 15 bases separated the two germline ends. The germline V gene encodes CDR1 MNHNS and CDR2 SASEGT. In nucleotides, the CDR3 is TGTGCCAGCAGTGATAAGAGGGGCTTTGGCACTGAAGCTTTCTTT. This encodes CASSDKRGFGTEAFF.

The chain joins TRBV3-1 to TRBJ1-5, with a possible D match to TRBD1 (5 bases). CDR1 is LGHDT and CDR2 is YNNKEL in the germline V gene (reference sequence). This CDR3 has 15 amino acids. The ends were cut back, 4 bases at V and 4 bases at J, with 14 bases in the middle. The CDR3 protein is CASSRGVGGNQPQHF. CDR3 coding DNA: TGTGCCAGCAGCCGCGGAGTGGGGGGGAATCAGCCCCAGCATTTT. The whole variable domain, filled in from reference TRBV3-1 and TRBJ1-5, reads DTAVSQTPKYLVTQMGNDKSIKCEQNLGHDTMYWYKQDSKKFLKIMFSYNNKELIINETVPNRFSPKSPDKAHLNLHINSLELGDSAVYFCASSRGVGGNQPQHFGDGTRLSIL.

The rearrangement uses TRBV5-4 and TRBJ2-3; TRBD2 matches at 11 bases. Germline-derived CDR1 and CDR2 are SGHNT and YYREEE (reference sequence). Trimming took 0 bases from V and 2 from J; bases not matched to a gene: 8. CDR3 length equals 18 residues. CDR3 nucleotide sequence: TGTGCCAGCAGCTTGGGTAGCGGGGGGGCTGAGGTCACAGATACGCAGTATTTT. This translates into CASSLGSGGAEVTDTQYF.

The V gene is TRBV21-1, the J gene TRBJ1-1; the D call TRBD1 from the table was never checked on the DNA. TRBV21-1 is shown as a pseudogene. The CDR3 is 15 amino acids. CDR3 DNA: TGTGCCAGCAGCACCGCGACAGTGGGAGAATCGGAAGCTTTCTTT. Translated: CASSTATVGESEAFF.

The rearrangement joins TRBV2 to TRBJ1-2, with D maybe TRBD1 (5 bases). Germline V gene sequence: CDR1 SNHLY, CDR2 FYNNEI. V lost 7 bases to trimming and J lost 4 bases, with 13 bases between them. This CDR3 contains 13 residues. The CDR3 DNA is TGTGCCAGCAAAGACAGCTCAACCTATGGCTACACCTTC. Protein product: CASKDSSTYGYTF.

CDR3: CASSPFLIHEQFF. CDR3 in DNA: TGTGCCAGTAGTCCGTTCCTTATTCATGAGCAGTTCTTC. The J gene is TRBJ2-1, the V gene TRBV19; D unclear. Trimming took 5 bases from V and 8 from J, leaving 13 bases between them. The CDR3 is 13 amino acids. Per the germline V gene, CDR1 is LNHDA and CDR2 is SQIVND (reference sequence).

The chain has TRBV29-1 and TRBJ1-2, with D unresolved. The CDR3 has 12 residues. The germline CDR1 and CDR2 sequences are SQVTM and ANQGSEA. Trimming pared 3 bases from V and 7 bases from J, leaving 12 bases between. The DNA for the CDR3 is TGCAGCGTTGACCCCGGCTATAGTGGCTACACCTTC. It codes for CSVDPGYSGYTF.

Here the CDR3 DNA reads TGTGCCAGCAGCCCTAGCGGGGGAATCCTAATCCTAATCTACGAGCAGTACTTC. This translates into CASSPSGGILILIYEQYF. This rearrangement joins TRBV7-3 to TRBJ2-7; the match to TRBD2 covers 10 bases. This CDR3 has 18 amino acids. With V trimmed by 5 bases and J by 3 bases, 16 bases remained unmatched. The germline CDR1 and CDR2 sequences are SGHTA and FQGTGA. Complete variable domain (other parts from reference TRBV7-3 and TRBJ2-7): GAGVSQTPSNKVTEKGKYVELRCDPISGHTALYWYRQSLGQGPEFLIYFQGTGAADDSGLPNDRFFAVRPEGSVSTLKIQRTERGDSAVYLCASSPSGGILILIYEQYFGPGTRLTVT.

V and J are TRBV6-2 or TRBV6-3 and TRBJ1-1; D unresolved. CDR3 length: 13 amino acids. Trimming took 4 bases from V and 1 from J, leaving 7 bases between them. CDR1 MNHEY and CDR2 SVGEGT come from the germline V gene. CDR3 sequence: CASSLKGNTEAFF. In DNA, the CDR3 is TGTGCCAGCAGTTTGAAGGGGAACACTGAAGCTTTCTTT.

The chain links TRBV6-1 to TRBJ2-2; 8 positions agree with TRBD1. The CDR3 runs 16 residues. Germline V gives CDR1 MNHNS, CDR2 SASEGT. V lost 6 bases and J lost 0; bases outside the gene matches: 6. CDR3 residues: CASSRRTGTNTGELFF. CDR3 DNA sequence: TGTGCCAGCAGCCGACGGACAGGGACGAACACCGGGGAGCTGTTTTTT.

This chain's CDR3 is CASSFGGGASGPQYF. The DNA of the CDR3 is TGTGCCAGCAGTTTCGGCGGGGGGGCCTCTGGTCCTCAGTACTTC. V and J are TRBV28 and TRBJ2-4; 9 bases agree with TRBD2. The CDR3 totals 15 residues. V lost 3 bases, J lost 12 bases, and 12 bases stayed unmatched. CDR1 and CDR2 (germline): MDHEN, SYDVKM.

This sequence joins TRBV6-2 or TRBV6-3 and TRBJ2-2, with unresolved D. Trimming removed 6 bases at V and 5 bases at J, with 16 bases between. This CDR3 region has 15 residues. Germline CDR1 reads MNHEY; CDR2 reads SVGEGT. CDR3 residues: CASSHIRSGTGELFF. The CDR3 region has the DNA TGTGCCAGCAGCCACATTAGGAGTGGTACCGGGGAGCTGTTTTTT.

The genes are TRBV5-1 and TRBJ1-6, with D uncertain. The CDR3 consists of 14 residues. V shed 0 bases and J shed 10 bases, with 11 bases lying between them. Looked up from germline, CDR1 is SGHRS and CDR2 is YFSETQ. The CDR3 sequence: CASSLEAGESPLHF. CDR3 in DNA: TGCGCCAGCAGCTTGGAGGCAGGCGAATCACCCCTCCACTTT.

The J gene is TRBJ2-6, the V gene TRBV19; D possibly corresponds to TRBD1 (6 bases). CDR3 length equals 18 residues. Germline lookup yields CDR1 LNHDA and CDR2 SQIVND (reference sequence). V lost 5 bases, J lost 2 bases, and 19 bases lay in between. The CDR3 nucleotides read TGTGCCAGTAGTTCCTACAGGGATGGAGGACCTGGGGCCAACGTCCTGACTTTC. It is translated as CASSSYRDGGPGANVLTF.

The J gene is TRBJ2-1, the V gene TRBV20-1, with TRBD2 identical over 13 bases. The CDR3 runs to 16 residues. V shed 5 bases, J shed 10 bases, and the junction held 14 bases outside the gene matches. CDR1 and CDR2 from the germline V gene are DFQATT and SNEGSKA (reference sequence). The CDR3 region is CSASRTSGGPTWEQFF. CDR3 nucleotide sequence: TGCAGTGCTTCCAGGACTAGCGGGGGCCCTACGTGGGAGCAGTTCTTC.

The chain uses TRBV7-2 and TRBJ2-1, with 15 bases fitting TRBD2. The ends lost 5 bases at V and 6 bases at J; junction bases unmatched: 5. Looked up from germline, CDR1 is SGHTA and CDR2 is FQGNSA. The CDR3 covers 16 residues. CDR3 in DNA: TGTGCCAGCAGCCGGACTAGCGGGGGGGGGATCAATGAGCAGTTCTTC. Translated: CASSRTSGGGINEQFF.

The chain employs TRBV28 and TRBJ1-4, with 7 bases lining up with TRBD1. The junction had 11 bases not matched to a gene; V was cut back by 5 bases and J by 8 bases. The CDR3 is made up of 15 amino acids. CDR1 and CDR2 from the germline V gene are MDHEN and SYDVKM. The CDR3 nucleotides read TGTGCCAGCAGTCCCTCGACAGGGTTAAGAGAAAAACTGTTTTTT. Protein product: CASSPSTGLREKLFF.

V and J are TRBV30 and TRBJ2-7, with D possibly TRBD2 on 5 matching bases. The CDR3 spans 13 residues. V dropped 2 bases and J dropped 3 bases, with 11 bases sitting between them. The germline gives CDR1 GTSNPN, CDR2 SVGIG (reference sequence). The CDR3 bases are TGTGCCTGGAGTCCGGAGGTTAGCTACGAGCAGTACTTC. Amino acids: CAWSPEVSYEQYF.

The genes are TRBV7-9 and TRBJ2-2; TRBD2 is a possible D gene (6 bases). V lost 5 bases and J 4 bases, leaving 20 bases between the germline ends. The germline gives CDR1 SEHNR, CDR2 FQNEAQ (reference sequence). This CDR3 is built from 17 residues. The CDR3 coding sequence is TGTGCCAGCAGCACCCAGACTAGATCGGTGTCCACCGGGGAGCTGTTTTTT. Encoded protein: CASSTQTRSVSTGELFF.